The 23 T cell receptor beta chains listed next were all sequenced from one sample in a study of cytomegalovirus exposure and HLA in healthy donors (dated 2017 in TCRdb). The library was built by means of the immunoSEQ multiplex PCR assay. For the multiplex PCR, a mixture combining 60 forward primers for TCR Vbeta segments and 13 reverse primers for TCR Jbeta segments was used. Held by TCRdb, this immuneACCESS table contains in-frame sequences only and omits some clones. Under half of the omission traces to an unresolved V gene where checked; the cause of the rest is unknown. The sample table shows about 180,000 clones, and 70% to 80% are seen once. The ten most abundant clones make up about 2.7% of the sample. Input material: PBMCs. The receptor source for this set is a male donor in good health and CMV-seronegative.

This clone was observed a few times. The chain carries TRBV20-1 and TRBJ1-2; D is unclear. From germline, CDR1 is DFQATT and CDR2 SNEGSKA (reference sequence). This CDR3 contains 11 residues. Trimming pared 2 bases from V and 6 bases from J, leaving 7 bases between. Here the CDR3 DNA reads TGCAGTGCTAGAATGACAAATGGCTACACCTTC. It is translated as CSARMTNGYTF.

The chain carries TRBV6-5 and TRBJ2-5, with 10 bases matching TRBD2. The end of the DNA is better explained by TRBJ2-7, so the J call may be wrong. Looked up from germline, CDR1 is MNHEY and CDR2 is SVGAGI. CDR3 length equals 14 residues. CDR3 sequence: CASSYGLADYEQYF. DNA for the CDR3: TGTGCCAGCAGTTACGGACTAGCGGACTACGAGCAGTACTTC.

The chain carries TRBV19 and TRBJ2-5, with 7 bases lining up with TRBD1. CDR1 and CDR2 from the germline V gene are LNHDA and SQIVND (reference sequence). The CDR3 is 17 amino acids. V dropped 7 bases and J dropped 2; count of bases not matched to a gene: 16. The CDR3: CASNPTGQPRDQETQYF. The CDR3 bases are TGTGCCAGTAATCCGACGGGACAGCCTAGAGATCAAGAGACCCAGTACTTC.

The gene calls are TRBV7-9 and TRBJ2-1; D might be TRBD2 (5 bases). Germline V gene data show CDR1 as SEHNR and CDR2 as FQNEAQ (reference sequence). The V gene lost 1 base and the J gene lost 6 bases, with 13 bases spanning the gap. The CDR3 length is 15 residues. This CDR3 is CASSLVLAGGNEQFF. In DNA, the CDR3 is TGTGCCAGCAGCTTAGTTTTAGCAGGAGGCAATGAGCAGTTCTTC.

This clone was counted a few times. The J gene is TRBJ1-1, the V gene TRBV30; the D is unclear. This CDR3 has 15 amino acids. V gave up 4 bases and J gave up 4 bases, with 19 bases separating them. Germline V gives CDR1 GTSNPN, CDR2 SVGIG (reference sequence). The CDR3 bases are TGTGCCTGGACCAATCCCGGGCGGGTGGGCACTGAAGCTTTCTTT. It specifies CAWTNPGRVGTEAFF.

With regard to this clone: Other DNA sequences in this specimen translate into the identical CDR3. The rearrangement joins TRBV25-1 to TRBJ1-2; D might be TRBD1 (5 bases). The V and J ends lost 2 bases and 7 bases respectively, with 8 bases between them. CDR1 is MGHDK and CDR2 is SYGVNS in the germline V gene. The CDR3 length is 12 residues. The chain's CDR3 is CASSEQGGGYTF. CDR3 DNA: TGTGCCAGCAGTGAACAGGGTGGTGGCTACACCTTC.

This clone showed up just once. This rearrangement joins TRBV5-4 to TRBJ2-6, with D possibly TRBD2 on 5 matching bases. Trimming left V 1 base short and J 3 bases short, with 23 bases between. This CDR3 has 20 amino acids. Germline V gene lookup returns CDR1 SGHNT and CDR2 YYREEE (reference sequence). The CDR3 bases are TGTGCCAGCAGCTTGCCCGGGAACGGTCTTGAAGCCTTTGGGGCCAACGTCCTGACTTTC. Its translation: CASSLPGNGLEAFGANVLTF.

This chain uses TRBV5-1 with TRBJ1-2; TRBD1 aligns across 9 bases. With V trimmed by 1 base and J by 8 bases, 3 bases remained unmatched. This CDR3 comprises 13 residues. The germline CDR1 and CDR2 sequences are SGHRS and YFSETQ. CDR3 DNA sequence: TGCGCCAGCAGCTTGAGGACAGGGGAGGGCTACACCTTC. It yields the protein CASSLRTGEGYTF.

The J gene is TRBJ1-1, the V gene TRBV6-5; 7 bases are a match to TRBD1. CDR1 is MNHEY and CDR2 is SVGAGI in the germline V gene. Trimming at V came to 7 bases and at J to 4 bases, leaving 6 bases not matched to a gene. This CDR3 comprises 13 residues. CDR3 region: CASNAGTVTEAFF. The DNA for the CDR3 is TGTGCCAGCAACGCCGGGACAGTCACTGAAGCTTTCTTT.

CDR3: CASRADQRTPLHF. The CDR3 DNA follows: TGTGCCAGCAGAGCAGACCAAAGGACTCCCCTCCACTTT. The chain is built from TRBV6-5 and TRBJ1-6; D remains unclear. Germline assignment: CDR1 MNHEY and CDR2 SVGAGI. The CDR3 is 13 residues long. The V end was cut by 6 bases, the J end by 13 bases, with 16 bases between.

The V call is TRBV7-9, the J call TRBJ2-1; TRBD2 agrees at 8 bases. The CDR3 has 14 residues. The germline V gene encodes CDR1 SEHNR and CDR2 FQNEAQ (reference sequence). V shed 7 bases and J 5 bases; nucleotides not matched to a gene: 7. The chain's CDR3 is CASNSGSEHNEQFF. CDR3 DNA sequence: TGTGCCAGCAACAGCGGGAGTGAACACAATGAGCAGTTCTTC. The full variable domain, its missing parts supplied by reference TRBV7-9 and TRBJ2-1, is DTGVSQNPRHKITKRGQNVTFRCDPISEHNRLYWYRQTLGQGPEFLTYFQNEAQLEKSRLLSDRFSAERPKGSFSTLEIQRTEQGDSAMYLCASNSGSEHNEQFFGPGTRLTVL.

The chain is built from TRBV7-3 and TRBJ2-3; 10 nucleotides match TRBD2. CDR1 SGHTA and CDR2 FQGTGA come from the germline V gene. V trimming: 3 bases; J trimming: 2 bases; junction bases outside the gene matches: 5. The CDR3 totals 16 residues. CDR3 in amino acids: CASSLRAGGNTDTQYF. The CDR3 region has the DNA TGTGCCAGCAGCTTGAGAGCGGGAGGGAACACAGATACGCAGTATTTT.

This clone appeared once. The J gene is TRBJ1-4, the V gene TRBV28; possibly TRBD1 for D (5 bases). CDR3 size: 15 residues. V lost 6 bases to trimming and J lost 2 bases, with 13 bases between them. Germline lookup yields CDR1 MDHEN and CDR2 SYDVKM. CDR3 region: CASSSDRPTNEKLFF. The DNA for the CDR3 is TGTGCCAGCAGCTCCGACAGACCTACTAATGAAAAACTGTTTTTT.

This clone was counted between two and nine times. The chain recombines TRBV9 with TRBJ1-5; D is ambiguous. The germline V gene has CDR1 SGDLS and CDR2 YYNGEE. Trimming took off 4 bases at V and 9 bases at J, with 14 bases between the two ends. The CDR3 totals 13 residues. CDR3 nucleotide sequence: TGTGCCAGCAGCAGCGGTACCCGACTGCCCCAGCATTTT. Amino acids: CASSSGTRLPQHF.

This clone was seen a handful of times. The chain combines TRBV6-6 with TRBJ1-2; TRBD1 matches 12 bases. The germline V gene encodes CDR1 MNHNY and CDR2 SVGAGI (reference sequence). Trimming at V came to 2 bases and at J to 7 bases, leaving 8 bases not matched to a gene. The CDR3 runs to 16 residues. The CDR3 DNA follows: TGTGCCAGCAGTTACACAACCGGGACAGGGGGCTCTGGCTACACCTTC. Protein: CASSYTTGTGGSGYTF.

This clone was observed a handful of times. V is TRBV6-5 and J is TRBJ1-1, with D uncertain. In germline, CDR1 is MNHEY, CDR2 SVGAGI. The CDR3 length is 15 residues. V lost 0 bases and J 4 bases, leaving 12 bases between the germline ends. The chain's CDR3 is CASSYSEEGGTEAFF. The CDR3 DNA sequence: TGTGCCAGCAGTTACTCAGAAGAGGGAGGCACTGAAGCTTTCTTT.

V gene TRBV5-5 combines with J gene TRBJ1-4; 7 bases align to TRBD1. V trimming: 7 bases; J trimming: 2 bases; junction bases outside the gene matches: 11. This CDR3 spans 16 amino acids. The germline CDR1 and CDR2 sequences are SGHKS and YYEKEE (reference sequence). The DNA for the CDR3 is TGTGCCAGCCAAACAGGGGACCCCTCTACTAATGAAAAACTGTTTTTT. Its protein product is CASQTGDPSTNEKLFF.

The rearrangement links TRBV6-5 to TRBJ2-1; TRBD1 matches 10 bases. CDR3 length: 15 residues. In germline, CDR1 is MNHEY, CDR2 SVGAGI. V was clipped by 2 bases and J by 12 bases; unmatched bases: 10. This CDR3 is CASSYGGQGISRQFF. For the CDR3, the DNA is TGTGCCAGCAGTTACGGGGGACAGGGGATTAGTCGGCAGTTCTTC.

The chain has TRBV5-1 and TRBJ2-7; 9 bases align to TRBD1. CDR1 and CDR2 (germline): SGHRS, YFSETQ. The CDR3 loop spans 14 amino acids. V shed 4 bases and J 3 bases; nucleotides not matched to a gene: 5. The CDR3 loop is CASSRNRGLYEQYF. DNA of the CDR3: TGCGCCAGCAGCCGTAACAGGGGGCTCTACGAGCAGTACTTC.

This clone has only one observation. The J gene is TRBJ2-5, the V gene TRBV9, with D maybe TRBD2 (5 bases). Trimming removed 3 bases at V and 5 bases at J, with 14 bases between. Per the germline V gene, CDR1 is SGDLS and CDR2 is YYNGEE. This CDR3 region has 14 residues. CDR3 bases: TGTGCCAGCAGCGGTAGCGCCAGGCTGGAGACCCAGTACTTC. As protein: CASSGSARLETQYF.

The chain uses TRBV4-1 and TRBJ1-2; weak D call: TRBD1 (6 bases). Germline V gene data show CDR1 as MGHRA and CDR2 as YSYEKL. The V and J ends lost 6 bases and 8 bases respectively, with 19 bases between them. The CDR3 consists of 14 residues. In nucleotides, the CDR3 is TGCGCCAGCAGTCCCCGGGGGGGGGCGCGGGGCTACACCTTC. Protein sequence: CASSPRGGARGYTF.

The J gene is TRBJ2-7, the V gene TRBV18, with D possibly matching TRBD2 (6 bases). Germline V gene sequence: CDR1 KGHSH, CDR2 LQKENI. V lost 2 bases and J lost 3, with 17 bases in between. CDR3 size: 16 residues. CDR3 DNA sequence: TGTGCCAGCTCACCAAACGATGCGGGGATAAGCTACGAGCAGTACTTC. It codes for CASSPNDAGISYEQYF.

CDR3 nucleotides: TGTGCCAGCTCACCACCGGCAGGGCAGGGCACAGATACGCAGTATTTT. It translates to CASSPPAGQGTDTQYF. V is TRBV18 and J is TRBJ2-3; D possibly corresponds to TRBD1 (5 bases). The CDR3 has 16 residues. CDR1 and CDR2 from the germline V gene are KGHSH and LQKENI. V lost 0 bases and J lost 1, with 11 bases in between.